This entry lists 25 T cell receptor beta chains sequenced from one sample in a study of blood T cells in healthy people across ages. Then a second PCR, running about 6 to 12 cycles, was carried out with a sample-barcoded 5' primer and a J-beta primer mix. MiXCR, run by TCRdb on the 5' RACE reads, gives a single entry per CDR3 protein. Of roughly 800,000 distinct CDR3 sequences in the sample, 50% to 65% were seen once. Sequenced sample: blood. The receptors were sampled from a man older than 75 in good health.

The chain is built from TRBV4-1 and TRBJ2-3, with 9 bases lining up with TRBD2. CDR3 length: 17 amino acids. Per the germline V gene, CDR1 is MGHRA and CDR2 is YSYEKL. With V trimmed by 1 base and J by 4 bases, 9 bases remained unmatched. The CDR3: CASSQGPGLALADTQYF. CDR3 nucleotide sequence: TGCGCCAGCAGCCAAGGCCCGGGACTAGCTTTAGCAGATACGCAGTATTTT.

This clonotype was counted a few times. The chain couples TRBV15 to TRBJ2-3; the D gene is possibly TRBD2 (6 bases). The CDR3 runs to 15 residues. Trimming left V 5 bases short and J 2 bases short, with 14 bases between. Per the germline V gene, CDR1 is LNHNV and CDR2 is YYDKDF (reference sequence). CDR3 DNA sequence: TGTGCCACCAGCCCAGAGGGAGGATACACAGATACGCAGTATTTT. As protein: CATSPEGGYTDTQYF.

The chain uses TRBV6-2 or TRBV6-3 and TRBJ2-7; the D gene could be TRBD1 or TRBD2 (5 bases each). Germline V gene sequence: CDR1 MNHEY, CDR2 SVGEGT. The CDR3 consists of 14 residues. With 6 bases removed from V and 3 bases from J, the gap between germline ends came to 15 bases. CDR3 region: CASRFRDPIYEQYF. In nucleotides, the CDR3 is TGTGCCAGCAGGTTCCGGGACCCGATCTACGAGCAGTACTTC.

This clonotype was found once. V usage is TRBV28 and J usage is TRBJ2-2; 8 bases line up with TRBD1. The V and J ends lost 3 bases and 1 base, in that order; junction bases with no gene match: 1. The CDR3 loop spans 15 amino acids. Germline V gene sequence: CDR1 MDHEN, CDR2 SYDVKM. The CDR3 DNA sequence: TGTGCCAGCAGTTTGACAGGGGAGAACACCGGGGAGCTGTTTTTT. As protein: CASSLTGENTGELFF.

This clonotype was seen a handful of times. The chain recombines TRBV3-1 with TRBJ2-7; 11 bases map to TRBD2. The CDR3 covers 16 residues. The trim removed 5 bases at V and 5 bases at J, leaving 11 bases unmatched. Germline CDR1 and CDR2: LGHDT and YNNKEL (reference sequence). The CDR3 reads CASSSQWELAGDEQYF. The CDR3 region has the DNA TGTGCCAGCAGCTCTCAGTGGGAACTAGCGGGGGACGAGCAGTACTTC.

The chain joins TRBV20-1 to TRBJ2-7, with TRBD2 matching 10 bases. Trimming took 5 bases from V and 3 from J; bases not matched to a gene: 16. CDR3 length: 17 amino acids. CDR1 and CDR2 (germline): DFQATT, SNEGSKA (reference sequence). The CDR3 is CSAPERLAGAVGYEQYF. Here the CDR3 DNA reads TGCAGTGCTCCGGAACGGCTAGCGGGAGCGGTTGGCTACGAGCAGTACTTC.

The V gene is TRBV9, the J gene TRBJ2-5; 9 bases match TRBD2. With the DNA end fitting TRBJ2-7 better, the J assignment may be wrong. The CDR3 is made up of 15 amino acids. The germline CDR1 and CDR2 sequences are SGDLS and YYNGEE. The CDR3 DNA follows: TGTGCCAGCAGCGTAGGCAAGGGCGGGGGGGACGAGCAGTACTTC. Translating it yields CASSVGKGGGDEQYF.

The V and J genes are TRBV12-3 or TRBV12-4 and TRBJ2-1; 10 positions match TRBD2. The V segment lost 6 bases and the J segment 6 bases; nucleotides outside the gene matches: 11. The CDR3 consists of 16 residues. The CDR3 nucleotides read TGTGCCAGCAGCTTGGCAGGAGCGGGAGGGGGCAATGAGCAGTTCTTC. It is translated as CASSLAGAGGGNEQFF.

This clonotype was picked up a small number of times. The chain uses TRBV29-1 and TRBJ1-2, with a weak D call TRBD1 (6 bases). The ends were cut back, 6 bases at V and 2 bases at J, with 7 bases in the middle. The germline V gene has CDR1 SQVTM and CDR2 ANQGSEA. The CDR3 sequence is 11 residues long. The CDR3 DNA reads as TGCAGCGTAGGACAGAACTATGGCTACACCTTC. It encodes CSVGQNYGYTF. Full variable domain (missing parts from reference TRBV29-1 and TRBJ1-2): SAVISQKPSRDICQRGTSLTIQCQVDSQVTMMFWYRQQPGQSLTLIATANQGSEATYESGFVIDKFPISRPNLTFSTLTVSNMSPEDSSIYLCSVGQNYGYTFGSGTRLTVV.

This clonotype has a handful of counts. The V and J genes are TRBV7-2 and TRBJ1-5; 8 bases match TRBD1. The CDR3 runs 15 residues. Germline V gene sequence: CDR1 SGHTA, CDR2 FQGNSA. J was trimmed by 1 base and V by 4 bases; bases with no gene match: 3. DNA of the CDR3: TGTGCCAGCAGCTACACAGGGGGAAGCAATCAGCCCCAGCATTTT. It translates to CASSYTGGSNQPQHF.

The chain combines TRBV6-1 with TRBJ1-2; no clear D gene. The CDR3 totals 15 residues. Trimming took off 7 bases at V and 2 bases at J, with 17 bases between the two ends. The germline CDR1 and CDR2 sequences are MNHNS and SASEGT. The CDR3 sequence: CASTQWSLTNYGYTF. The CDR3 coding sequence is TGTGCCAGCACCCAGTGGTCCCTGACGAACTATGGCTACACCTTC.

This clonotype was recorded once. The V gene is TRBV28, the J gene TRBJ2-4, with a weak D call TRBD2 (5 bases). Deletions cut 6 bases from V and 15 bases from J, with 18 bases between. Germline V gives CDR1 MDHEN, CDR2 SYDVKM. CDR3 length equals 12 residues. CDR3 protein: CASSTLAGERYF. DNA for the CDR3: TGTGCCAGCAGCACTCTGGCGGGCGAGCGGTACTTC.

V is TRBV24-1 and J is TRBJ2-1; 7 bases line up with TRBD2. Germline V CDR1 and CDR2: KGHDR, SFDVKD. V shed 0 bases, J shed 0 bases, and the junction held 1 base outside the gene matches. This CDR3 has 16 amino acids. Here the CDR3 reads CATSDLGGSSYNEQFF. The CDR3 region has the DNA TGTGCCACCAGTGATTTGGGCGGGAGCTCCTACAATGAGCAGTTCTTC.

V is TRBV24-1 and J is TRBJ2-1; D uncertain. The CDR3 totals 13 residues. Germline V gives CDR1 KGHDR, CDR2 SFDVKD. Trimming cost V 5 bases and J 10 bases, with 14 bases left between them. CDR3 protein: CATSGTALGEQFF. The CDR3 region has the DNA TGTGCCACCAGTGGAACAGCCCTCGGGGAGCAGTTCTTC.

V gene TRBV5-1 combines with J gene TRBJ2-5; D unclear. The end of the DNA is better explained by TRBJ2-7, so the J call may be wrong. Germline V gives CDR1 SGHRS, CDR2 YFSETQ. There are 13 residues in the CDR3. CDR3 amino acids: CASSPPVPNEQYF. The CDR3 DNA sequence: TGCGCCAGCAGCCCACCGGTCCCCAACGAGCAGTACTTC.

This clonotype has a single count. The CDR3 DNA reads as TGCAGTGCTTCCTCAGGGGGGGATAATGAAAAACTGTTTTTT. Amino acids: CSASSGGDNEKLFF. The chain links TRBV20-1 to TRBJ1-4; TRBD1 agrees at 7 bases. CDR1 is DFQATT and CDR2 is SNEGSKA in the germline V gene (reference sequence). J was trimmed by 4 bases and V by 5 bases; bases with no gene match: 7. The CDR3 length is 14 residues.

CDR3 loop: CASSPLGGGVNSGANVLTF. The CDR3 region has the DNA TGTGCCAGCTCACCACTCGGAGGGGGAGTAAACTCTGGGGCCAACGTCCTGACTTTC. V gene TRBV18 combines with J gene TRBJ2-6, with D perhaps given as TRBD1 or TRBD2 (6 bases each). The CDR3 consists of 19 residues. Between the trimmed V and J ends, which lost 1 base and 0 bases, there was a span of 16 bases. Germline CDR1 reads KGHSH; CDR2 reads LQKENI. Based on the CDR3 plus reference TRBV18 and TRBJ2-6, the full variable domain is NAGVMQNPRHLVRRRGQEARLRCSPMKGHSHVYWYRQLPEEGLKFMVYLQKENIIDESGMPKERFSAEFPKEGPSILRIQQVVRGDSAAYFCASSPLGGGVNSGANVLTFGAGSRLTVL.

The chain carries TRBV18 and TRBJ2-5, with D unresolved. The CDR3 totals 11 residues. The V gene lost 6 bases and the J gene lost 12 bases, with 14 bases spanning the gap. CDR1 KGHSH and CDR2 LQKENI come from the germline V gene. Written as DNA, the CDR3 is TGTGCCAGCTCCCCCGGCGAGGCAAAGTACTTC. It is translated as CASSPGEAKYF.

The chain employs TRBV20-1 and TRBJ2-1; 9 nucleotides line up with TRBD2. Germline CDR1 reads DFQATT; CDR2 reads SNEGSKA (reference sequence). The length of the CDR3 is 16 residues. The trim removed 6 bases at V and 2 bases at J, leaving 11 bases unmatched. CDR3 amino acids: CSAPISGSTPYNEQFF. The CDR3 DNA reads TGCAGTGCCCCTATTAGCGGGAGTACTCCCTACAATGAGCAGTTCTTC.

This clonotype was counted a few times. The chain has TRBV9 and TRBJ2-1; 8 bases align to TRBD1. The CDR3 contains 16 residues. With 0 bases clipped from V and 2 bases from J, the junction kept 4 bases outside the gene matches. Germline V gene sequence: CDR1 SGDLS, CDR2 YYNGEE. The CDR3 region is CASSVGSDRAYNEQFF. CDR3 sequence (DNA): TGTGCCAGCAGCGTAGGGTCGGACAGGGCCTACAATGAGCAGTTCTTC.

This rearrangement joins TRBV2 to TRBJ2-1, with D uncertain. This CDR3 spans 15 amino acids. Looked up from germline, CDR1 is SNHLY and CDR2 is FYNNEI. Trimming took off 4 bases at V and 0 bases at J, with 10 bases between the two ends. In DNA form, the CDR3 reads TGTGCCAGCAGTGGAACGATAAGCTCCTACAATGAGCAGTTCTTC. It translates to CASSGTISSYNEQFF.

J is TRBJ2-1 and V is TRBV3-1; D might be TRBD1 or TRBD2, each matching 5 bases. CDR1 LGHDT and CDR2 YNNKEL come from the germline V gene (reference sequence). The CDR3 sequence is 14 residues long. The V and J ends lost 1 base and 10 bases respectively, with 14 bases between them. The CDR3 sequence: CASSQGGSLREQFF. The CDR3 coding sequence is TGTGCCAGCAGCCAAGGGGGGAGCCTCAGGGAGCAGTTCTTC.

V and J are TRBV5-1 and TRBJ1-4; 7 nucleotides agree with TRBD1. This CDR3 contains 14 residues. In germline, CDR1 is SGHRS, CDR2 YFSETQ. V was pared by 2 bases and J by 4 bases, with 2 bases of the junction left unmatched. DNA for the CDR3: TGCGCCAGCAGCTTCGGGACAGTTAATGAAAAACTGTTTTTT. Its translation: CASSFGTVNEKLFF.

This clonotype has a handful of counts. J is TRBJ1-2 and V is TRBV3-1; 9 positions agree with TRBD1. Losses at the gene ends were 4 bases for V and 7 bases for J; bases not matched to a gene: 4. The CDR3 totals 13 residues. Looked up from germline, CDR1 is LGHDT and CDR2 is YNNKEL (reference sequence). CDR3 sequence: CASSPLTGGGYTF. CDR3 DNA: TGTGCCAGCAGCCCCCTGACAGGGGGTGGCTACACCTTC.

The chain links TRBV29-1 to TRBJ2-1; 11 nucleotides match TRBD2. The CDR3 is 16 residues long. Germline CDR1 reads SQVTM; CDR2 reads ANQGSEA. Trimming removed 1 base from V and 4 bases from J; junction bases left unmatched: 6. The CDR3, as DNA: TGCAGCGTTGAAGGGACTAGCGGGTTCCTTTACAATGAGCAGTTCTTC. Translation: CSVEGTSGFLYNEQFF.